This T cell receptor (beta chain) was observed in a study of CD4+ T cells in melanoma. In the case of this clone: Its specificity is not known.

The V gene lost 4 bases and the J gene lost 1 base, with 9 bases spanning the gap. CDR3 length: 14 residues. The assay was immunoSEQ multiplex PCR, and TCRdb's table has in-frame clones only and misses some. The sample shows some 110,000 clones, 80% to 95% of them seen only once. Study-level findings and limits: In melanoma, neoantigen-specific CD4+ T cells reportedly differed in differentiation state.

This clonotype was obtained from a human donor with melanoma. Sequencing input: peripheral blood. This chain connects TRBV5-3 to TRBJ1-5; perhaps TRBD1 as D (6 bases). TRBV5-3 qualifies as an ORF whose function is uncertain. The CDR3 protein is CARSRTESNQPQHF. Written as DNA, the CDR3 is TGTGCCAGAAGCCGGACAGAAAGCAATCAGCCCCAGCATTTT.